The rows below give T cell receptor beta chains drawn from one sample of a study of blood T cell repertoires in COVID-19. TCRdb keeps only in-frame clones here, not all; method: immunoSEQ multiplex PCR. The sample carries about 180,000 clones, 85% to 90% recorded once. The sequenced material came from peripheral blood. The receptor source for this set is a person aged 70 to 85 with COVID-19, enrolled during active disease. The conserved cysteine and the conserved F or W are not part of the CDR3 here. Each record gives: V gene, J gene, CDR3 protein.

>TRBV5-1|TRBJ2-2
ASSLAGQPGELF
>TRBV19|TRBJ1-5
ASSPQGEGNQPQH
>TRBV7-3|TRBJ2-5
ASSPGGGTQETQY
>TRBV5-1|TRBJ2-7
ASSLHGDEQY
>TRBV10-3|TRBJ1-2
ATRAAGGAIYSGYT
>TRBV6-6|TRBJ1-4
ASSTGTGIEKLF
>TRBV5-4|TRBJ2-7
ASSLDRGQPYEQY
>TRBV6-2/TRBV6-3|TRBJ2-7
ASSYSIAGTYEQY
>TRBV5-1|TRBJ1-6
ASSPATQGSPSPLH
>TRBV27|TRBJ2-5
ASSMGALPQETQY
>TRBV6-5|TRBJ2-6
ASRDTAGANVLT
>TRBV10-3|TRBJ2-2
AISPGLARPGELF
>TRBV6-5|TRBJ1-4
ASTTDRRPNEKLF
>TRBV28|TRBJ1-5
ASSSLLQGLDQPQH
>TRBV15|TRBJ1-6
ATSRDPPVDSPLH
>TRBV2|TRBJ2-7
ASSVRGVSEQY
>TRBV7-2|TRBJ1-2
ASSLAGGRGNYGYT
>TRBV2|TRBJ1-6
ASSGPGTGLNSPLH
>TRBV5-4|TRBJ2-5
ASRNRGGSQETQY
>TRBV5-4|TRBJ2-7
ASSIGGSSYEQY
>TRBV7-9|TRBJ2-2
ASSPLGGVGTGELF
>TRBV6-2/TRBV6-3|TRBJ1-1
ASSYDPARPAF
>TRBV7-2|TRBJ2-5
ASSLDLAGGETQY
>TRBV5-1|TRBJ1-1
ASSTTGGNTEAF
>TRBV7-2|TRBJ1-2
ASSSDRGITRGYT
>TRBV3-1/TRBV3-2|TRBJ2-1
ASSPTPGDLEQF
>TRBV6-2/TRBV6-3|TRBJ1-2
ASSRTGGGYGYT
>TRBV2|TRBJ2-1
ASSETSGRANEQF
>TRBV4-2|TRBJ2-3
ASSSGGLAGLVGDTQY
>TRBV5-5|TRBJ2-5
ASSSIAGSSETQY
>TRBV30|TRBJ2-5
AWSTISGWGETQY
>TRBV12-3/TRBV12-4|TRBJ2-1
ASSFSRYNEQF
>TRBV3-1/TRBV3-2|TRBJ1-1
ASSSSGLNTEAF
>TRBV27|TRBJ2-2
ASRTTGGTGELF
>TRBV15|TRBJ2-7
ATSRTPTYEQY
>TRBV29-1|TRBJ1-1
SAVEEPLNTEAF
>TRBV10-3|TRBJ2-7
AISESGTSPSYEQY
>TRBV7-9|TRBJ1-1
ASSLSWTANTEAF
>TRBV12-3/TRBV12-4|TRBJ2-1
ASSRTSAPV
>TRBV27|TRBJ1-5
ASSLYGDLQPQH
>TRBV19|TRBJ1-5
ASTRGQTVGQPQH
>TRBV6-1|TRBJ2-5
ASSEGAVLQETQY
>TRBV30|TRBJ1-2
ACDAGANNYGYT
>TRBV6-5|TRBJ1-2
ASSHTGRGGYGYT
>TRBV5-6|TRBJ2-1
ASSRKMGLAVDNEQF